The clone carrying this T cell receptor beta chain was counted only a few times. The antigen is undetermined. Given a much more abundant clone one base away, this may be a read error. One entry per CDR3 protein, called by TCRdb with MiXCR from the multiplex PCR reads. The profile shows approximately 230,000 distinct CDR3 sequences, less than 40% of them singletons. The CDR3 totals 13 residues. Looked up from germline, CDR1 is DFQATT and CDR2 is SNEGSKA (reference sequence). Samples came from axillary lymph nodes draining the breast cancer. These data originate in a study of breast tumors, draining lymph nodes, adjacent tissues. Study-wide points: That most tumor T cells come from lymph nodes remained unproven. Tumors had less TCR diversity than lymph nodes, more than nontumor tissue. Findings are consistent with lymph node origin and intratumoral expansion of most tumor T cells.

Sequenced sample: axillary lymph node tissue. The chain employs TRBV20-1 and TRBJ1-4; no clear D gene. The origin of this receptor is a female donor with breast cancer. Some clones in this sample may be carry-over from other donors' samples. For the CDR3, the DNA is TGCAGTGCTAGAGATAGGGATAATGAAACACTGTTTTTT. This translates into CSARDRDNETLFF.